The TCR beta chain described here comes from a study of T cell repertoires in cytomegalovirus infection. Study at large: The public TCR beta signatures pointed to both CMV infection and matching HLA type.

TCRdb re-analysed the reads in MiXCR, keeping a single row per CDR3 protein. The repertoire has roughly 600,000 distinct CDR3 sequences, more than 20% of them found once; the top ten carry roughly 8%. Study-wide results and limits: The ex vivo response was dominated by HLA-C-restricted CMV-specific TCR beta clonotypes.

This clonotype was observed a single time. Its antigen is undetermined. The clonotype comes from a human donor in good health (CMV status not recorded). Some clones in this sample may be carry-over from other donors' samples. Sequenced: CD8+ T cells from PBMCs.

The CDR3 DNA reads as TGTGCCAGTAGTATGGGGACAGGGGCCTACAATGAGCAGTTCTTC. It codes for CASSMGTGAYNEQFF. The chain has TRBV19 and TRBJ2-1; TRBD1 aligns across 10 bases. Germline-derived CDR1 and CDR2 are LNHDA and SQIVND (reference sequence). The J segment lost 2 bases and the V segment lost 3 bases, leaving 1 base of the junction unmatched. The CDR3 sequence is 15 residues long.